A selection of T cell receptor beta chains follows, all from one sample in a study of blood T cell repertoires in COVID-19. The assay was immunoSEQ multiplex PCR, and TCRdb's table has in-frame clones only and misses some. The table lists over 75,000 clones, around 80% of them singletons, with approximately 1.2% in the top ten. The specimen sequenced was peripheral blood. The receptors were gathered from a woman of 80 years or more with acute or convalescent COVID-19. CDR3s include the opening cysteine and the closing phenylalanine or tryptophan. The order of the fields is CDR3 length, V gene, J gene, D gene, clone size, CDR3 protein, CDR3 DNA. D genes are given only for firm matches. A clone size is listed for some rows: how often the clone was seen (once, few, many), or a class if it is expanded.

length: 16; V: TRBV7-8; J: TRBJ1-1; D: .; size: .; CDR3: CASSLAQTVLNTEAFF; DNA: TGTGCCAGCAGCTTAGCGCAGACAGTACTGAACACTGAAGCTTTCTTT
length: 15; V: TRBV9; J: TRBJ1-3; D: .; size: medium-sized; CDR3: CASSVSQGAGNTIYF; DNA: TGTGCCAGCAGCGTAAGCCAGGGTGCTGGAAACACCATATATTTT
length: 15; V: TRBV5-4; J: TRBJ2-1; D: .; size: .; CDR3: CASSFRTNNYNEQFF; DNA: TGTGCCAGCAGCTTTAGGACTAATAATTACAATGAGCAGTTCTTC
length: 14; V: TRBV5-1; J: TRBJ1-1; D: .; size: .; CDR3: CASSLASGFTEAFF; DNA: TGCGCCAGCAGCTTGGCATCAGGGTTTACTGAAGCTTTCTTT
length: 13; V: TRBV11-2; J: TRBJ2-5; D: .; size: .; CDR3: CASSPRDLETQYF; DNA: TGTGCCAGCAGCCCGCGGGATCTAGAGACCCAGTACTTC
length: 15; V: TRBV13; J: TRBJ2-2; D: TRBD1; size: .; CDR3: CASSLDRGQIGELFF; DNA: TGTGCCAGCAGCCTCGACAGGGGGCAGATCGGGGAGCTGTTTTTT
length: 13; V: TRBV2; J: TRBJ1-5; D: .; size: .; CDR3: CASTRGSNQPQHF; DNA: TGTGCCAGCACGAGGGGGAGCAATCAGCCCCAGCATTTT
length: 15; V: TRBV28; J: TRBJ2-4; D: TRBD1; size: .; CDR3: CASSLGAGGRNIQYF; DNA: TGTGCCAGCAGTTTAGGAGCAGGGGGCAGAAACATTCAGTACTTC
length: 13; V: TRBV24-1; J: TRBJ2-5; D: .; size: .; CDR3: CATSKTGLETQYF; DNA: TGTGCCACCAGTAAGACAGGTTTGGAGACCCAGTACTTC
length: 14; V: TRBV3-1/TRBV3-2; J: TRBJ1-3; D: .; size: .; CDR3: CASSFQGSGNTIYF; DNA: TGTGCCAGCAGCTTCCAGGGCTCTGGAAACACCATATATTTT
length: 15; V: TRBV9; J: TRBJ2-1; D: TRBD2; size: .; CDR3: CASSPRTSGAGEQFF; DNA: TGTGCCAGCAGCCCCCGGACTAGCGGGGCAGGAGAGCAGTTCTTC
length: 15; V: TRBV27; J: TRBJ2-5; D: .; size: .; CDR3: CASSSNRRPQETQYF; DNA: TGTGCCAGCAGCTCTAACAGGAGACCCCAAGAGACCCAGTACTTC
length: 16; V: TRBV9; J: TRBJ2-7; D: TRBD1; size: .; CDR3: CASSVAAGTGLYEQYF; DNA: TGTGCCAGCAGCGTAGCCGCCGGGACAGGACTGTACGAGCAGTACTTC
length: 16; V: TRBV2; J: TRBJ1-2; D: TRBD1; size: .; CDR3: CASSLLKTGGIDGYTF; DNA: TGTGCCAGCAGCCTTTTGAAGACAGGGGGCATAGATGGCTACACCTTC
length: 16; V: TRBV7-9; J: TRBJ1-5; D: .; size: few; CDR3: CASSPEGGGGNQPQHF; DNA: TGTGCCAGCAGCCCGGAAGGGGGAGGGGGCAATCAGCCCCAGCATTTT
length: 13; V: TRBV24-1; J: TRBJ1-2; D: TRBD1; size: .; CDR3: CATSRGDNYGYTF; DNA: TGTGCCACCAGCAGGGGGGATAACTATGGCTACACCTTC
length: 14; V: TRBV5-1; J: TRBJ1-1; D: TRBD1; size: .; CDR3: CASSPDRGNTEAFF; DNA: TGCGCCAGCAGCCCGGACAGGGGCAACACTGAAGCTTTCTTT
length: 14; V: TRBV10-1; J: TRBJ1-5; D: .; size: .; CDR3: CASSAGGSNQPQHF; DNA: TGCGCCAGCAGTGCAGGTGGGAGCAATCAGCCCCAGCATTTT
length: 17; V: TRBV5-1; J: TRBJ2-5; D: TRBD2; size: .; CDR3: CASSLASSGGAQETQYF; DNA: TGCGCCAGCAGCTTGGCGTCTAGCGGGGGGGCTCAAGAGACCCAGTACTTC
length: 15; V: TRBV5-1; J: TRBJ2-1; D: TRBD2; size: .; CDR3: CASSAGTNSYNEQFF; DNA: TGCGCCAGCAGCGCCGGGACTAACTCCTACAATGAGCAGTTCTTC
length: 12; V: TRBV6-5; J: TRBJ2-1; D: .; size: .; CDR3: CASRLGGSEQFF; DNA: TGTGCCAGCAGGTTGGGGGGAAGTGAGCAGTTCTTC
length: 15; V: TRBV27; J: TRBJ1-5; D: .; size: .; CDR3: CASSLFLGSNQPQHF; DNA: TGTGCCAGCAGTTTATTTCTAGGCAGCAATCAGCCCCAGCATTTT
length: 11; V: TRBV19; J: TRBJ2-1; D: .; size: .; CDR3: CASSGDNEQFF; DNA: TGTGCCAGTAGTGGAGACAATGAGCAGTTCTTC
length: 14; V: TRBV6-5; J: TRBJ2-7; D: TRBD1; size: .; CDR3: CASSSQQGAYEQYF; DNA: TGTGCCAGCAGCTCCCAACAGGGGGCCTACGAGCAGTACTTC
length: 13; V: TRBV7-9; J: TRBJ1-3; D: .; size: .; CDR3: CAIHRDSGNTIYF; DNA: TGTGCCATTCACAGGGATTCTGGAAACACCATATATTTT
length: 17; V: TRBV28; J: TRBJ2-7; D: TRBD2; size: .; CDR3: CASSTSPFWEGRNEQYF; DNA: TGTGCCAGCAGTACGTCCCCTTTCTGGGAGGGCCGCAACGAGCAGTACTTC
length: 16; V: TRBV5-1; J: TRBJ2-1; D: .; size: .; CDR3: CASSLGEDTSYNEQFF; DNA: TGCGCCAGCAGCTTGGGTGAAGACACCTCCTACAATGAGCAGTTCTTC
length: 14; V: TRBV3-1/TRBV3-2; J: TRBJ1-6; D: .; size: .; CDR3: CASSQELDNSPLHF; DNA: TGTGCCAGCAGCCAAGAGTTAGATAATTCACCCCTCCACTTT
length: 15; V: TRBV5-8; J: TRBJ2-2; D: .; size: .; CDR3: CASSSLMGSTGELFF; DNA: TGTGCCAGCAGCTCGTTGATGGGGAGCACCGGGGAGCTGTTTTTT
length: 13; V: TRBV19; J: TRBJ2-2; D: .; size: .; CDR3: CATWDTNTGELFF; DNA: TGTGCCACCTGGGACACTAACACCGGGGAGCTGTTTTTT
length: 14; V: TRBV9; J: TRBJ2-1; D: .; size: .; CDR3: CASSQAGGNNEQFF; DNA: TGTGCCAGCAGCCAGGCCGGCGGGAACAATGAGCAGTTCTTC
length: 15; V: TRBV19; J: TRBJ1-1; D: .; size: .; CDR3: CASSPRVEMNTEAFF; DNA: TGTGCCAGTAGTCCCAGGGTTGAGATGAACACTGAAGCTTTCTTT
length: 16; V: TRBV9; J: TRBJ2-2; D: .; size: .; CDR3: CASSVAVREVTGELFF; DNA: TGTGCCAGCAGCGTAGCTGTTAGGGAGGTGACCGGGGAGCTGTTTTTT
length: 15; V: TRBV19; J: TRBJ1-6; D: .; size: once; CDR3: CASRSGPQVDSPLHF; DNA: TGTGCCAGTAGATCAGGGCCCCAGGTGGATTCACCCCTCCACTTT
length: 15; V: TRBV4-1; J: TRBJ1-1; D: TRBD1; size: few; CDR3: CASSHLWQGAPEAFF; DNA: TGCGCCAGCAGCCACCTCTGGCAGGGGGCCCCTGAAGCTTTCTTT
length: 14; V: TRBV6-5; J: TRBJ2-1; D: TRBD2; size: .; CDR3: CASKGLAGNNEQFF; DNA: TGTGCCAGCAAGGGACTAGCGGGAAACAATGAGCAGTTCTTC
length: 15; V: TRBV5-1; J: TRBJ2-1; D: TRBD2; size: .; CDR3: CASSSSGESYNEQFF; DNA: TGCGCCAGCAGCTCGAGCGGGGAATCCTACAATGAGCAGTTCTTC
length: 13; V: TRBV19; J: TRBJ1-1; D: TRBD1; size: .; CDR3: CASSITGGTEAFF; DNA: TGTGCCAGTAGTATCACAGGGGGCACTGAAGCTTTCTTT
length: 14; V: TRBV6-5; J: TRBJ1-1; D: .; size: few; CDR3: CASSYRGMNTEAFF; DNA: TGTGCCAGCAGTTACAGAGGAATGAACACTGAAGCTTTCTTT
length: 14; V: TRBV27; J: TRBJ2-7; D: .; size: .; CDR3: CASSPAHRDHEQYF; DNA: TGTGCCAGCAGTCCTGCCCACAGGGACCACGAGCAGTACTTC
length: 12; V: TRBV19; J: TRBJ1-5; D: .; size: .; CDR3: CASSIGGQPQHF; DNA: TGTGCCAGTAGTATAGGCGGCCAGCCCCAGCATTTT
length: 15; V: TRBV7-9; J: TRBJ2-2; D: .; size: .; CDR3: CASSPWGPGDGELFF; DNA: TGTGCCAGCAGCCCTTGGGGGCCAGGAGACGGGGAGCTGTTTTTT
length: 17; V: TRBV7-9; J: TRBJ1-3; D: .; size: .; CDR3: CASSFSPATYSGNTIYF; DNA: TGTGCCAGCAGCTTCTCCCCGGCGACATACTCTGGAAACACCATATATTTT
length: 15; V: TRBV27; J: TRBJ1-1; D: TRBD1; size: once; CDR3: CASSPSFTGENEAFF; DNA: TGTGCCAGCAGTCCCTCCTTTACAGGGGAGAATGAAGCTTTCTTT
length: 18; V: TRBV9; J: TRBJ1-3; D: .; size: .; CDR3: CASSVEGGAAHSGNTIYF; DNA: TGTGCCAGCAGCGTAGAGGGAGGGGCTGCCCACTCTGGAAACACCATATATTTT
length: 14; V: TRBV7-8; J: TRBJ2-5; D: .; size: .; CDR3: CASSLSTHQETQYF; DNA: TGTGCCAGCAGCCTTTCGACACACCAAGAGACCCAGTACTTC
length: 13; V: TRBV12-3/TRBV12-4; J: TRBJ1-4; D: .; size: .; CDR3: CATGVGQFGKLFF; DNA: TGTGCCACCGGCGTGGGGCAGTTTGGAAAACTGTTTTTT
length: 15; V: TRBV5-1; J: TRBJ1-4; D: .; size: .; CDR3: CASSLHPGEGEKLFF; DNA: TGCGCCAGCAGCTTACACCCCGGAGAAGGTGAAAAACTGTTTTTT
length: 11; V: TRBV29-1; J: TRBJ2-3; D: .; size: .; CDR3: CSVSSGGTQYF; DNA: TGCAGCGTTAGTAGTGGAGGTACGCAGTATTTT
length: 13; V: TRBV19; J: TRBJ2-7; D: TRBD2; size: .; CDR3: CASSISGGNEQYF; DNA: TGTGCCAGTAGTATCAGCGGGGGGAACGAGCAGTACTTC
length: 12; V: TRBV12-3/TRBV12-4; J: TRBJ2-1; D: TRBD1; size: few; CDR3: CASTRTGNEQFF; DNA: TGTGCCAGCACCCGGACAGGGAATGAGCAGTTCTTC
length: 14; V: TRBV4-1; J: TRBJ2-1; D: .; size: .; CDR3: CASSQAPQNNEQFF; DNA: TGCGCCAGCAGCCAAGCTCCACAGAACAATGAGCAGTTCTTC
length: 15; V: TRBV27; J: TRBJ2-1; D: TRBD2; size: .; CDR3: CASSLAGGPGNEQFF; DNA: TGTGCCTCCTCACTAGCGGGGGGGCCTGGCAATGAGCAGTTCTTC